These 8 T cell receptor beta chains came from one sample sequenced in a study of blood T cell repertoires in COVID-19. Clones were read by immunoSEQ multiplex PCR, and TCRdb kept only the in-frame ones, dropping some. The table shows under 200,000 clones, with roughly 86% occurring only once. Sequenced sample: peripheral blood. The receptors come from a man aged 35-49 years with active or convalescent COVID-19.

This chain links TRBV5-1 with TRBJ2-3; 12 nucleotides line up with TRBD2. Trimming removed 4 bases from V and 5 bases from J; junction bases left unmatched: 11. CDR1 is SGHRS and CDR2 is YFSETQ in the germline V gene. CDR3 length: 17 residues. The CDR3 nucleotides are TGCGCCAGCAGCCGACCCCTAGCGGGGGGGCCCGGAGATACGCAGTATTTT. It translates to CASSRPLAGGPGDTQYF. Combining the CDR3 with reference TRBV5-1 and TRBJ2-3 gives the whole variable domain KAGVTQTPRYLIKTRGQQVTLSCSPISGHRSVSWYQQTPGQGLQFLFEYFSETQRNKGNFPGRFSGRQFSNSRSEMNVSTLELGDSALYLCASSRPLAGGPGDTQYFGPGTRLTVL.

This chain links TRBV3-1 (or the pseudogene TRBV3-2) with TRBJ1-1; D is possibly TRBD1 (5 bases). Germline values: CDR1 LGHDT, CDR2 YNNKEL (reference sequence). CDR3 length equals 15 residues. V was cut by 4 bases and J by 2 bases, with 14 bases left in between. The CDR3 region is CASSRAQDPNTEAFF. The CDR3 bases are TGTGCCAGCAGCCGCGCACAGGACCCCAACACTGAAGCTTTCTTT.

The rearrangement joins TRBV27 to TRBJ2-3, with D tentatively TRBD2 (7 bases). Germline CDR1 is MNHEY and CDR2 is SMNVEV (reference sequence). The CDR3 sequence is 15 residues long. Between the trimmed V and J ends, which lost 2 bases and 4 bases, there was a span of 13 bases. Here the CDR3 reads CASSLRTGGADTQYF. The CDR3 DNA is TGTGCCAGCAGTTTAAGAACGGGGGGCGCAGATACGCAGTATTTT.

The gene calls are TRBV2 and TRBJ1-1, with 7 bases that match TRBD1. The CDR3 is made up of 16 amino acids. CDR1 is SNHLY, CDR2 FYNNEI, per germline. After removal of 3 bases from V and 5 bases from J, the junction contained 12 bases not matched to a gene. CDR3 in amino acids: CASSERVGQVVTEAFF. DNA of the CDR3: TGTGCCAGCAGTGAGCGTGTCGGACAGGTGGTAACTGAAGCTTTCTTT.

The chain links TRBV6-5 to TRBJ2-5; D possibly corresponds to TRBD2 (6 bases). Trimming took 6 bases from V and 5 from J, leaving 13 bases between them. Germline CDR1 and CDR2: MNHEY and SVGAGI. The CDR3 extends over 13 amino acids. The CDR3 region is CASSPPGGETQYF. The CDR3 bases are TGTGCCAGCAGCCCCCCCGGAGGGGAGACCCAGTACTTC.

This chain connects TRBV9 to TRBJ1-1, with TRBD1 matching over 7 bases. V trimming: 3 bases; J trimming: 7 bases; junction bases outside the gene matches: 6. Germline values: CDR1 SGDLS, CDR2 YYNGEE. This CDR3 has 13 residues. The CDR3 sequence: CASSALQGIEAFF. The CDR3 DNA reads TGTGCCAGCAGCGCCCTACAGGGGATTGAAGCTTTCTTT.

The rearrangement uses TRBV12-3 or TRBV12-4 and TRBJ1-1; D is unresolved. V lost 1 base and J lost 7, with 7 bases in between. The CDR3 is made up of 12 amino acids. The CDR3 nucleotides are TGTGCCAGCAGTTTAGGTCAGTTTGAAGCTTTCTTT. Translating it yields CASSLGQFEAFF.

The CDR3 reads CASSARTGGADLWEKLFF. Here the CDR3 DNA reads TGTGCCAGCAGCGCAAGAACAGGGGGCGCTGATCTTTGGGAAAAACTGTTTTTT. This chain joins TRBV9 and TRBJ1-4, with 9 positions matching TRBD1. CDR1 SGDLS and CDR2 YYNGEE come from the germline V gene. With 3 bases clipped from V and 8 bases from J, the junction kept 17 bases outside the gene matches. The CDR3 loop spans 18 amino acids.